This T cell receptor beta chain originates from a study of OX40 agonist ivuxolimab in advanced cancers. At the level of the study: Every patient in dose escalation had hepatocellular carcinoma, melanoma, renal cell or head and neck cancer.

The repertoire was sequenced with immunoSEQ multiplex PCR; TCRdb's copy has only in-frame clones and lacks some. The data show 12,000 or so clones, 80% to 90% seen once. The CDR3 runs 16 residues. Per the germline V gene, CDR1 is MGHRA and CDR2 is YSYEKL. V lost 1 base, J lost 2 bases, and 15 bases lay in between. The starting material was CD4+ or CD8+ T cells sorted from blood, obtained in a trial of the OX40 agonist ivuxolimab. The chain joins TRBV4-1 to TRBJ2-7; the D gene is possibly TRBD1 (6 bases). This clonotype was sampled from an adult with an advanced solid tumor such as melanoma, head and neck, liver or kidney cancer. CDR3 in DNA: TGCGCCAGCAGCCAAGTCCTGTCGACAGGACCCTACGAGCAGTACTTC. The encoded protein is CASSQVLSTGPYEQYF.